This T cell receptor beta chain was found in a study of neoadjuvant anti-PD-1 for oral cavity cancer. In the study overall: Patients mostly received three to four biweekly nivolumab doses at 3 mg/kg before surgery. Around day 43, patients without progression received a fourth nivolumab dose before surgery. Study outcomes and limitations: Pretreatment Treg/Th17 ratio correlated inversely with post-treatment tumor clonality.

Remarks on this clone: Its antigen is not known.

The time point is: after neoadjuvant nivolumab, at surgical resection. Cohort: HPV-negative, locally advanced oral cavity squamous cell carcinoma patients. The length of the CDR3 is 14 residues. Trimming cost V 0 bases and J 2 bases, with 7 bases left between them. Germline values: CDR1 KGHSY, CDR2 FQNENV. The data were produced by immunoSEQ multiplex PCR, yet TCRdb's version contains in-frame clones alone and is incomplete. The repertoire has around 70,000 clones, roughly 81% of them found once; the top ten carry about 3.7%. The material sequenced was PBMCs, taken after nivolumab (anti-PD-1) treatment. The clonotype originates from a person aged 35-80 years with oral cavity squamous cell carcinoma. The gene calls are TRBV16 and TRBJ1-2; D is unclear. The CDR3 loop reads CASSQSAGNYGYTF. CDR3 DNA: TGTGCCAGCAGCCAATCAGCGGGGAACTATGGCTACACCTTC. The full variable domain, rest sourced from reference TRBV16 and TRBJ1-2, is GEEVAQTPKHLVRGEGQKAKLYCAPIKGHSYVFWYQQVLKNEFKFLISFQNENVFDETGMPKERFSAKCLPNSPCSLEIQATKLEDSAVYFCASSQSAGNYGYTFGSGTRLTVV.